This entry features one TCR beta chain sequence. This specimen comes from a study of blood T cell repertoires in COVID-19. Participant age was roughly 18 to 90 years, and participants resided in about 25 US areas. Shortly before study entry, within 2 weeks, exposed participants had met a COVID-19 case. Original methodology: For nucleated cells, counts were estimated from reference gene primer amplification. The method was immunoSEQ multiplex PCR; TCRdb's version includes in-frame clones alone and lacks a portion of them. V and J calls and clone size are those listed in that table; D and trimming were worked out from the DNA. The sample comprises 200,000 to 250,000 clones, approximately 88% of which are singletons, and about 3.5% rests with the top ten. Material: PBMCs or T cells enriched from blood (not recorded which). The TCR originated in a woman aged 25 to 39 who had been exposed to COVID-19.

The CDR3 coding sequence is TGTGCCAGCAGTTACGTGCGGGAGGGACGCAATGAGCAGTTCTTC. As protein: CASSYVREGRNEQFF. V and J are TRBV6-5 and TRBJ2-1; 9 bases align to TRBD2. From germline, CDR1 is MNHEY and CDR2 SVGAGI. The CDR3 consists of 15 residues. The J segment lost 6 bases and the V segment lost 2 bases, leaving 5 bases of the junction unmatched.